This entry concerns a single T cell receptor beta chain. Its specificity is unknown. V lost 7 bases, J lost 6 bases, and 11 bases stayed unmatched. Germline V gives CDR1 SQVTM, CDR2 ANQGSEA. CDR3 size: 13 residues. These data belong to a study of identical twins. Study results and caveats: Conclusions relied on cross-sectional statistical analysis, not following the same donors. The study found that models underestimated out-of-frame TCR alpha sharing in monozygotic twins. Insertions ran lower in abundant cord blood beta clonotypes, though not in memory repertoires. Excess twin sharing in beta out-of-frame sequences was weaker.

TCRdb fed the 5' RACE reads into MiXCR, producing one record per CDR3 protein. The sample includes 1.5 million or so distinct CDR3 sequences, less than 40% of them seen just once. The V call is TRBV29-1, the J call TRBJ1-1; 7 bases match TRBD1. The receptor's source is a newborn girl in good health. Source material: cord blood. CDR3 loop: CSGVQGSGAEAFF. In DNA, the CDR3 is TGCAGCGGGGTACAGGGGAGTGGCGCTGAAGCTTTCTTT.